A single sample is the source of the 30 T cell receptor beta chains below, sequenced in a study of neurological immune-mediated disorders (dated by TCRdb to between 2018 and 2021). Library preparation employed 5' RACE. The instrument given in TCRdb is Illumina HiSeq 2500. TCRdb passed the public sequencing reads through fastp at Q25 and MiXCR, retaining productive beta sequences. CDR3 protein sequences are deduplicated, and each keeps its most common genes and DNA. This sample has about 81,000 distinct CDR3 sequences in its table, and about 4% of those were observed once. In total, the top ten clones hold approximately 5.8% of the sample. Read against the paper, the sample's time point label means: longitudinal time-point 3. The sample consisted of PBMCs. The receptors come from a woman aged 55-70 years with multiple sclerosis.

Many counts were recorded for this clonotype. This chain's CDR3 is CASSKDRVDEQFF. CDR3 coding DNA: TGTGCCAGCTCAAAGGACAGGGTCGATGAGCAGTTCTTC. The chain links TRBV18 to TRBJ2-1; TRBD1 matches at 8 bases. The V and J ends lost 5 bases and 8 bases, in that order; junction bases with no gene match: 5. The CDR3 contains 13 residues. The germline gives CDR1 KGHSH, CDR2 LQKENI.

This clonotype was detected a few times. The chain joins TRBV10-3 to TRBJ2-3, with unresolved D. Per the germline V gene, CDR1 is ENHRY and CDR2 is SYGVKD. Trimming took 2 bases from V and 1 from J, leaving 10 bases between them. This CDR3 has 15 amino acids. This chain's CDR3 is CAISETARGTDTQYF. CDR3 nucleotide sequence: TGTGCCATCAGTGAGACAGCCCGGGGCACAGATACGCAGTATTTT.

This clonotype was observed at least ten times. The V gene is TRBV6-2 or TRBV6-3, the J gene TRBJ1-1, with TRBD1 identical over 9 bases. Germline trimming cut 6 bases from V and 5 bases from J; bases unmatched to any gene: 4. From germline, CDR1 is MNHEY and CDR2 SVGEGT. There are 13 residues in the CDR3. The CDR3 loop reads CASRDRGGTEAFF. The CDR3 bases are TGTGCCAGCAGGGACAGGGGAGGGACTGAAGCTTTCTTT.

This clonotype was detected many times. The rearrangement links TRBV6-5 to TRBJ2-7, with 10 nucleotides matching TRBD1. Losses at the gene ends were 5 bases for V and 4 bases for J; bases not matched to a gene: 5. Germline loops: CDR1 MNHEY, CDR2 SVGAGI. This CDR3 is built from 14 residues. Here the CDR3 DNA reads TGTGCCAGCAGTGAGGGACAGGGGAGGTACGAGCAGTACTTC. Translated, it gives CASSEGQGRYEQYF.

This clonotype was observed at least ten times. Here the CDR3 reads CASSPPRTLQGDTQYF. The CDR3, as DNA: TGCGCCAGCAGCCCCCCCCGGACACTACAGGGAGATACGCAGTATTTT. The V and J genes are TRBV5-1 and TRBJ2-3; tentative D call: TRBD1 (6 bases). From germline, CDR1 is SGHRS and CDR2 YFSETQ. This CDR3 region has 16 residues. V lost 4 bases and J lost 5, with 20 bases in between.

The sample holds many counts of this clonotype. This sequence joins TRBV18 and TRBJ2-7; D not certain. Per germline, CDR1 KGHSH and CDR2 LQKENI. Trimming removed 1 base at V and 2 bases at J, with 9 bases between. The CDR3 has 14 amino acids. The CDR3 sequence: CASSPQDGTYEQYF. As DNA, the CDR3 is TGTGCCAGCTCACCACAGGACGGAACCTACGAGCAGTACTTC.

This clonotype appeared many times. This sequence joins TRBV15 and TRBJ1-5; no firm D call. Germline V gene lookup returns CDR1 LNHNV and CDR2 YYDKDF (reference sequence). V lost 2 bases and J 11 bases, leaving 25 bases between the germline ends. The CDR3 length is 17 residues. CDR3 protein: CATSRPPTAPQIVAQHF. As DNA, the CDR3 is TGTGCCACCAGCAGACCACCGACGGCACCCCAAATCGTTGCCCAGCATTTT.

The chain carries TRBV12-5 and TRBJ1-1; D is unresolved. Germline CDR1 reads LGHNT; CDR2 reads FRNRAP. This CDR3 contains 14 residues. The V end was cut by 1 base, the J end by 0 bases, with 6 bases between. CDR3 DNA sequence: TGTGCTAGTGGTTTGGGTGTGGTGAACACTGAAGCTTTCTTT. Encoded protein: CASGLGVVNTEAFF.

This clonotype was counted at least ten times. V gene TRBV5-1 combines with J gene TRBJ1-5; the D gene is possibly TRBD1 (5 bases). Looked up from germline, CDR1 is SGHRS and CDR2 is YFSETQ. The CDR3 has 17 amino acids. Trimming took 6 bases from V and 2 from J, leaving 21 bases between them. CDR3 nucleotides: TGCGCCAGCAAGATTTCGGGGTCAACAGGCGGCAATCAGCCCCAGCATTTT. Protein sequence: CASKISGSTGGNQPQHF.

The sample holds many counts of this clonotype. The chain uses TRBV7-8 and TRBJ2-1; TRBD2 aligns across 9 bases. This CDR3 has 16 amino acids. V shed 5 bases, J shed 6 bases, and the junction held 11 bases outside the gene matches. Germline loops: CDR1 SGHVS, CDR2 FQNEAQ. CDR3 region: CASSPVAASGVNEQFF. DNA of the CDR3: TGTGCCAGCAGCCCGGTGGCGGCTAGCGGGGTCAATGAGCAGTTCTTC.

This clonotype occurred many times. The CDR3 nucleotides are TGCAGTGCCCCCCCCGGGGTTGCTAACTATGGCTACACCTTC. Amino acid sequence: CSAPPGVANYGYTF. The chain uses TRBV20-1 and TRBJ1-2; D is unclear. Trimming cost V 6 bases and J 0 bases, with 14 bases left between them. The CDR3 is 14 residues long. From germline, CDR1 is DFQATT and CDR2 SNEGSKA (reference sequence).

This clonotype was counted a few times. This may arise from a read error, as a much more abundant clone is one base away. This rearrangement joins TRBV6-5 to TRBJ2-2; TRBD2 agrees at 7 bases. Germline CDR1 MNHEY, CDR2 SVGAGI. The CDR3 extends over 15 amino acids. V lost 7 bases to trimming and J lost 7 bases; unmatched junction nucleotides: 12. CDR3 amino acids: CASIETSRVIGELFF. CDR3 DNA: TGTGCCAGCATTGAGACTAGCAGAGTGATCGGGGAGCTGTTTTTT.

This clonotype was counted ten times or more. The rearrangement joins TRBV20-1 to TRBJ1-2; 10 bases are a match to TRBD1. The CDR3 has 15 amino acids. J was trimmed by 4 bases and V by 7 bases; bases with no gene match: 12. From germline, CDR1 is DFQATT and CDR2 SNEGSKA (reference sequence). CDR3 nucleotides: TGCAGTGTTCCTGTGACAGGGGGCAGAGGCTATGGCTACACCTTC. It is translated as CSVPVTGGRGYGYTF.

This clonotype was seen many times. The chain employs TRBV7-8 and TRBJ2-3; 10 bases are a match to TRBD2. This CDR3 has 16 amino acids. CDR1 SGHVS and CDR2 FQNEAQ come from the germline V gene. V lost 3 bases and J lost 2; bases outside the gene matches: 5. The CDR3 here is CASSFSGGPPTDTQYF. CDR3 nucleotide sequence: TGTGCCAGCAGCTTTAGCGGGGGGCCCCCCACAGATACGCAGTATTTT.

This clonotype appeared many times. The CDR3 region is CASSLRERGDQETQYF. The CDR3 DNA reads TGTGCCAGCAGCTTAAGGGAGCGGGGCGATCAAGAGACCCAGTACTTC. The V call is TRBV7-8, the J call TRBJ2-5; 7 nucleotides line up with TRBD2. Germline lookup yields CDR1 SGHVS and CDR2 FQNEAQ. The CDR3 contains 16 residues. V lost 2 bases, J lost 2 bases, and 8 bases stayed unmatched.

In this sample, this clonotype turned up many times. This chain connects TRBV12-3 or TRBV12-4 to TRBJ1-4; tentatively, D is TRBD1 (6 bases). The CDR3 extends over 16 amino acids. With 4 bases removed from V and 4 bases from J, the gap between germline ends came to 16 bases. CDR3 amino acids: CASSSRGDRINEKLFF. Written as DNA, the CDR3 is TGTGCCAGCAGTTCTAGGGGGGACCGGATTAATGAAAAACTGTTTTTT.

This clonotype was recorded at least ten times. The V call is TRBV11-2, the J call TRBJ2-7; D may match TRBD1 or TRBD2 (5 bases each). The germline V gene encodes CDR1 SGHAT and CDR2 FQNNGV. Trimming removed 3 bases from V and 7 bases from J, with 19 bases in between. The CDR3 length is 15 residues. The DNA of the CDR3 is TGTGCCAGCAGCTTCTCCCGGGGCTACAAAGGGGAGCAGTACTTC. Encoded protein: CASSFSRGYKGEQYF.

This clonotype has a count of ten or more. The chain employs TRBV5-1 and TRBJ2-3; 7 nucleotides match TRBD1. With V trimmed by 0 bases and J by 3 bases, 4 bases remained unmatched. The CDR3 totals 15 residues. CDR1 and CDR2 (germline): SGHRS, YFSETQ. CDR3 nucleotides: TGCGCCAGCAGCTTGGAGGGGGCGCGGACAGATACGCAGTATTTT. This gives the protein CASSLEGARTDTQYF.

This clonotype came up many times. This rearrangement joins TRBV7-8 to TRBJ1-5; no clear D. The CDR3 consists of 16 residues. CDR1 is SGHVS, CDR2 FQNEAQ, per germline. With 1 base removed from V and 1 base from J, the gap between germline ends came to 11 bases. CDR3 DNA: TGTGCCAGCAGCTTAGTAGGTAGCCCGAGCAATCAGCCCCAGCATTTT. Residues: CASSLVGSPSNQPQHF.

This clonotype came up many times. The rearrangement links TRBV20-1 to TRBJ1-2, with no clear D. The CDR3 is 13 residues long. Germline V gene lookup returns CDR1 DFQATT and CDR2 SNEGSKA (reference sequence). Deletions cut 3 bases from V and 4 bases from J, with 12 bases between. The CDR3 region has the DNA TGCAGTGCTAGTGGGGAGGAGGTCTATGGCTACACCTTC. Translation gives CSASGEEVYGYTF.

This clonotype was observed at least ten times. The chain is built from TRBV25-1 and TRBJ1-4, with D hard to call. V was cut by 6 bases and J by 5 bases, with 10 bases left in between. The CDR3 totals 13 residues. Germline V gene data show CDR1 as MGHDK and CDR2 as SYGVNS. In DNA, the CDR3 is TGTGCCAGCAGGACCCTAGAGAATGAAAAACTGTTTTTT. It translates to CASRTLENEKLFF.

This clonotype was seen ten or more times. CDR3 DNA sequence: TGCGCCAGCAGCCAAGGGGCTGCAGGGAACACTGAAGCTTTCTTT. It specifies CASSQGAAGNTEAFF. The V and J genes are TRBV4-1 and TRBJ1-1; no clear D. The length of the CDR3 is 15 residues. Trimming cost V 1 base and J 1 base, with 10 bases left between them. Germline lookup yields CDR1 MGHRA and CDR2 YSYEKL.

The sample holds many counts of this clonotype. The chain couples TRBV18 to TRBJ2-1, with a tentative D call TRBD2 (7 bases). The CDR3 spans 14 residues. Trimming shortened V by 2 bases and J by 7 bases, and 12 bases separated the two germline ends. Germline V gene sequence: CDR1 KGHSH, CDR2 LQKENI. CDR3 sequence reads: CASSPGRGANEQFF. DNA of the CDR3: TGTGCCAGCTCACCAGGTCGGGGGGCGAATGAGCAGTTCTTC.

This clonotype was picked up many times. The chain has TRBV11-2 and TRBJ1-1; D is possibly TRBD1 (5 bases). Trimming pared 5 bases from V and 4 bases from J, leaving 17 bases between. This CDR3 has 15 amino acids. CDR1 SGHAT and CDR2 FQNNGV come from the germline V gene. CDR3 sequence reads: CASSPGRAGRTEAFF. CDR3 DNA sequence: TGTGCCAGCAGCCCGGGGCGAGCAGGGCGCACTGAAGCTTTCTTT.

This clonotype has at least ten counts. The rearrangement links TRBV4-2 to TRBJ1-1; no firm D call. V dropped 2 bases and J dropped 1 base, with 8 bases sitting between them. Germline-derived CDR1 and CDR2 are LGHNA and YNFKEQ. The CDR3 has 14 amino acids. CDR3 region: CASSQPLRNTEAFF. CDR3 DNA sequence: TGTGCCAGCAGCCAACCGCTGCGGAACACTGAAGCTTTCTTT.

A word on this clonotype: This may be a read error: a much more frequent sequence differs by one nucleotide. The rearrangement uses TRBV3-1 and TRBJ2-7; 7 bases fit TRBD1. Germline V gene sequence: CDR1 LGHDT, CDR2 YNNKEL (reference sequence). This CDR3 contains 14 residues. CDR3 nucleotide sequence: TGTGCCAACAGCCCCAGACAGGGAACCTACGAGCAGTACTTC. This translates into CANSPRQGTYEQYF.

This clonotype was found many times. CDR3 in DNA: TGTGCCAGCAGCCACGGCACAGGGCGCTACTATGGCTACACCTTC. Translation: CASSHGTGRYYGYTF. The chain is built from TRBV3-1 and TRBJ1-2; D is perhaps TRBD1 (6 bases). V gave up 3 bases and J gave up 3 bases, with 14 bases separating them. Germline V gene sequence: CDR1 LGHDT, CDR2 YNNKEL (reference sequence). The CDR3 extends over 15 amino acids.

This clonotype was found many times. The chain uses TRBV7-2 and TRBJ2-2; D remains unclear. In germline, CDR1 is SGHTA, CDR2 FQGNSA. Trimming removed 7 bases from V and 6 bases from J, with 12 bases in between. The length of the CDR3 is 13 residues. The CDR3 region has the DNA TGTGCCAGCACCCAGCTGGCGGCCGGGGAGCTGTTTTTT. It codes for CASTQLAAGELFF.

This clonotype showed up many times. The rearrangement links TRBV11-1 to TRBJ2-1; perhaps TRBD2 as D (5 bases). Trimming removed 6 bases from V and 0 bases from J, with 12 bases in between. This CDR3 contains 15 residues. Germline V gives CDR1 SGHAT, CDR2 FQDESV (reference sequence). The CDR3 loop reads CASRLDLSSYNEQFF. Here the CDR3 DNA reads TGTGCCAGCAGATTGGACTTGAGCTCCTACAATGAGCAGTTCTTC.

This clonotype showed up many times. The rearrangement uses TRBV20-1 and TRBJ2-3; D is possibly TRBD1 (5 bases). This CDR3 is 15 amino acids long. CDR1 and CDR2 from the germline V gene are DFQATT and SNEGSKA (reference sequence). Trimming took off 5 bases at V and 3 bases at J, with 18 bases between the two ends. CDR3 in amino acids: CSAPPQGISTDTQYF. DNA of the CDR3: TGCAGTGCTCCCCCGCAGGGCATATCTACAGATACGCAGTATTTT.